The 30 T cell receptor beta chains given below trace back to one sample, sequenced in a study. Amplification of TRBV12-4/TRBJ1-2 clonotypes used adaptor-ligated barcode primers. TCRdb called the multiplex PCR reads again in MiXCR, with one record for every CDR3 protein. Among over 200 distinct CDR3 sequences listed, roughly 7% were seen once. Material for sequencing was naive CD4+ T cells sorted from blood. Subset noted: naive CD4+ T cells, CD4+CD45RA+CD25-. The receptors derive from a female donor with breast cancer.

Only a few counts were recorded for this clonotype. The chain carries TRBV12-3 or TRBV12-4 and TRBJ1-2, with D possibly being TRBD1 (5 bases). This CDR3 contains 13 residues. Between the trimmed V and J ends, which lost 6 bases and 3 bases, there was a span of 11 bases. DNA of the CDR3: TGTGCCAGCAGGGACAACCTACACTATGGCTACACCTTC. It specifies CASRDNLHYGYTF.

Judged by abundance, this clonotype is hyperexpanded. Germline is not matched at one junction end, which may reflect a read error. This rearrangement joins TRBV12-3 or TRBV12-4 to TRBJ1-2; the D gene is possibly TRBD1 (5 bases). CDR3 length: 11 residues. The CDR3 is CASSLGHYDTF. DNA of the CDR3: TGTGCCAGCAGCTTAGGACATTATGACACCTTC.

The chain combines TRBV12-3 or TRBV12-4 with TRBJ1-2; a possible D gene is TRBD1 (6 bases). This CDR3 comprises 14 residues. V shed 6 bases and J shed 4 bases, with 15 bases lying between them. The CDR3 region is CASRRQASGYGYTF. The CDR3 DNA reads TGTGCCAGCAGGCGACAGGCGAGCGGCTATGGCTACACCTTC.

Relative to its sample, this clonotype is large. The chain uses TRBV12-3 or TRBV12-4 and TRBJ1-2; D ambiguous. V lost 6 bases and J lost 0, with 14 bases in between. The CDR3 contains 15 residues. DNA of the CDR3: TGTGCCAGCAGCCCCAGACCCAGAGCTAACTATGGCTACACCTTC. It specifies CASSPRPRANYGYTF.

This clonotype ranks as large. The chain employs TRBV12-3 or TRBV12-4 and TRBJ1-2; D perhaps matches TRBD1 (5 bases). V lost 4 bases to trimming and J lost 0 bases, with 12 bases between them. This CDR3 contains 15 residues. CDR3 coding DNA: TGTGCCAGCAGTTCCAAGACAGCTGCTAACTATGGCTACACCTTC. Protein product: CASSSKTAANYGYTF.

This clonotype has a handful of counts. The chain links TRBV12-3 or TRBV12-4 to TRBJ1-2; D not certain. With 7 bases removed from V and 7 bases from J, the gap between germline ends came to 10 bases. The CDR3 has 11 residues. CDR3 nucleotide sequence: TGTGCCAGCACCAGACGTGGTGGCTACACCTTC. Amino acids: CASTRRGGYTF.

Sample share makes this clonotype large. The chain employs TRBV12-3 or TRBV12-4 and TRBJ1-2; D is undetermined. The CDR3 contains 11 residues. Between the trimmed V and J ends, which lost 2 bases and 5 bases, there was a span of 3 bases. The CDR3 is CASSLLYGYTF. For the CDR3, the DNA is TGTGCCAGCAGTTTACTGTATGGCTACACCTTC.

By sample share, this clonotype is large. The rearrangement links TRBV12-3 or TRBV12-4 to TRBJ1-2; possible D gene TRBD1, 6 bases. The V end lost 6 bases, the J end lost 3 bases, and 14 bases lay between the germline ends. The CDR3 totals 14 residues. CDR3 in DNA: TGTGCCAGCAGCCCCACAGGGTATGACTATGGCTACACCTTC. This encodes CASSPTGYDYGYTF.

By share, this clonotype counts as large (0.1 to 1%). The rearrangement uses TRBV12-3 or TRBV12-4 and TRBJ1-2, with 9 bases fitting TRBD1. With V trimmed by 6 bases and J by 8 bases, 4 bases remained unmatched. The CDR3 loop spans 12 amino acids. This CDR3 is CASSLGQGGYTF. Here the CDR3 DNA reads TGTGCCAGCAGCCTGGGACAGGGCGGCTACACCTTC.

The genes are TRBV12-3 or TRBV12-4 and TRBJ1-2; no reliable D call. The CDR3 consists of 14 residues. V gave up 2 bases and J gave up 3 bases, with 10 bases separating them. CDR3 DNA sequence: TGTGCCAGCAGTTTATCAGGAACGCACTATGGCTACACCTTC. Translated, it gives CASSLSGTHYGYTF.

By sample fraction, this clonotype is hyperexpanded. The chain recombines TRBV12-3 or TRBV12-4 with TRBJ1-2; D is perhaps TRBD1 (6 bases). CDR3 length: 13 residues. Trimming removed 3 bases at V and 6 bases at J, with 11 bases between. The CDR3 coding sequence is TGTGCCAGCAGTTTCCTAGACAGGAATGGCTACACCTTC. Translation gives CASSFLDRNGYTF.

By share, this clonotype ranks as large. The chain combines TRBV12-3 or TRBV12-4 with TRBJ1-2; D gene ambiguous. The V end was cut by 2 bases, the J end by 5 bases, with 9 bases between. The CDR3 loop spans 13 amino acids. CDR3 region: CASSLNNVYGYTF. CDR3 nucleotides: TGTGCCAGCAGTTTAAACAATGTGTATGGCTACACCTTC.

This clonotype was observed a few times. CDR3 coding DNA: TGTGCCAGCAGTTTCGGAGTCGATGGCTACACCTTC. Translating gives CASSFGVDGYTF. V gene TRBV12-3 or TRBV12-4 combines with J gene TRBJ1-2; no firm D call. The length of the CDR3 is 12 residues. V shed 3 bases and J shed 6 bases, with 8 bases lying between them.

By proportion, this clonotype is large. The CDR3 region has the DNA TGTGCCACCACTTCGTCTGGGCCTAACTATGGCTACACCTTC. Translation gives CATTSSGPNYGYTF. This rearrangement joins TRBV12-3 or TRBV12-4 to TRBJ1-2; no firm D call. The CDR3 has 14 residues. V was trimmed by 10 bases and J by 0 bases, leaving 15 bases between them.

This clonotype is categorized as large. DNA for the CDR3: TGTGCCAGCAGTTTACGCAGAAACTATGGCTACACCTTC. Translation gives CASSLRRNYGYTF. The chain combines TRBV12-3 or TRBV12-4 with TRBJ1-2; no clear D. CDR3 length equals 13 residues. The germline V and J ends were trimmed by 2 bases and 2 bases, with 6 bases remaining between them.

This clonotype is large by share. The J gene is TRBJ1-2, the V gene TRBV12-3 or TRBV12-4; no firm D call. V was clipped by 2 bases and J by 8 bases, with 9 bases between them. CDR3 length: 12 residues. The CDR3 bases are TGTGCCAGCAGTTTATTCGGAAAGGGCTACACCTTC. This gives the protein CASSLFGKGYTF.

The V call is TRBV12-3 or TRBV12-4, the J call TRBJ1-2; no firm D call. The V end was cut by 4 bases, the J end by 10 bases, with 1 base between. The CDR3 is 8 amino acids. CDR3: CASSYYTF. The CDR3 region has the DNA TGTGCCAGCAGTTACTACACCTTC.

By frequency in the sample, this clonotype is large. The V and J genes are TRBV12-3 or TRBV12-4 and TRBJ1-2, with D possibly being TRBD1 (5 bases). The CDR3 contains 11 residues. V was shortened by 5 bases and J by 10 bases, with 11 bases between the two germline ends. Here the CDR3 reads CASSPGIYYTF. CDR3 coding DNA: TGTGCCAGCAGTCCAGGGATCTACTACACCTTC.

This clonotype qualifies as large. The rearrangement joins TRBV12-3 or TRBV12-4 to TRBJ1-2; maybe TRBD1 (5 bases). V shed 6 bases and J shed 0 bases, with 11 bases lying between them. The CDR3 contains 14 residues. The CDR3 protein is CASSLAGPNYGYTF. The CDR3 nucleotides are TGTGCCAGCAGCCTAGCAGGGCCTAACTATGGCTACACCTTC.

This clonotype was counted once. The chain employs TRBV12-3 or TRBV12-4 and TRBJ1-2; D ambiguous. Trimming took off 6 bases at V and 5 bases at J, with 22 bases between the two ends. The CDR3 covers 16 residues. CDR3 bases: TGTGCCAGCAGCACTTCCACGGGCCGGGTAAATTATGGCTACACCTTC. Encoded protein: CASSTSTGRVNYGYTF.

By share of the sample, this clonotype is large. The chain uses TRBV12-3 or TRBV12-4 and TRBJ1-2, with D perhaps matching TRBD1 (6 bases). The V end was cut by 1 base, the J end by 4 bases, with 13 bases between. This CDR3 contains 15 residues. The CDR3 nucleotides read TGTGCCAGCAGTTTAGGCCCTGACAGGAGCTATGGCTACACCTTC. As protein: CASSLGPDRSYGYTF.

Judged by abundance, this clonotype is large. V and J are TRBV12-3 or TRBV12-4 and TRBJ1-2, with 8 bases that match TRBD1. Unmatched junction bases numbered 7, after V lost 5 bases and J lost 2 bases. This CDR3 region has 15 residues. CDR3 sequence (DNA): TGTGCCAGCAGTCCCGGACAGGGTACGAACTATGGCTACACCTTC. Its translation: CASSPGQGTNYGYTF.

This clonotype is judged large. The chain employs TRBV12-3 or TRBV12-4 and TRBJ1-2; D unresolved. The CDR3 is 11 amino acids. Trimming shortened V by 8 bases and J by 7 bases, and 11 bases separated the two germline ends. CDR3 amino acids: CASQRSGGYTF. Written as DNA, the CDR3 is TGTGCCAGCCAAAGGTCGGGTGGCTACACCTTC.

This clonotype was observed a handful of times. This rearrangement joins TRBV12-3 or TRBV12-4 to TRBJ1-2; D gene ambiguous. The CDR3 covers 14 residues. V shed 5 bases and J shed 1 base, with 11 bases lying between them. This CDR3 is CASSLGRDNYGYTF. The CDR3 nucleotides read TGTGCCAGCAGTCTCGGACGCGATAACTATGGCTACACCTTC.

Sample share makes this clonotype large. The rearrangement joins TRBV12-3 or TRBV12-4 to TRBJ1-2, with TRBD1 matching 8 bases. CDR3 length equals 14 residues. The V and J ends lost 5 bases and 1 base, in that order; junction bases with no gene match: 3. CDR3 sequence reads: CASSGQGSNYGYTF. The CDR3, as DNA: TGTGCCAGCAGTGGACAGGGAAGTAACTATGGCTACACCTTC.

In this sample, this clonotype is large. The chain recombines TRBV12-3 or TRBV12-4 with TRBJ1-2; D unresolved. V lost 4 bases and J 4 bases, leaving 10 bases between the germline ends. The CDR3 length is 13 residues. The DNA for the CDR3 is TGTGCCAGCAGTTCGCCTTTATTCTATGGCTACACCTTC. It codes for CASSSPLFYGYTF.

By share, this clonotype ranks as large. V is TRBV12-3 or TRBV12-4 and J is TRBJ1-2; tentative D call: TRBD1 (5 bases). V lost 6 bases, J lost 6 bases, and 14 bases lay in between. The length of the CDR3 is 13 residues. CDR3 sequence (DNA): TGTGCCAGCAGCCCCGGGACGAGAAATGGCTACACCTTC. Translation gives CASSPGTRNGYTF.

This clonotype is classed as large. The chain couples TRBV12-3 or TRBV12-4 to TRBJ1-2; D is unclear. Trimming stripped 4 bases from V and 5 bases from J, with 14 bases between. This CDR3 spans 14 amino acids. The CDR3 loop reads CASSSQLGEYGYTF. In DNA form, the CDR3 reads TGTGCCAGCAGTTCTCAACTGGGAGAGTATGGCTACACCTTC.

Relative to its sample, this clonotype is large (0.1 to 1%). In nucleotides, the CDR3 is TGTGCCAGCAGTTTAAGTGCAGCACGTAACTATGGCTACACCTTC. Translated: CASSLSAARNYGYTF. This chain uses TRBV12-3 or TRBV12-4 with TRBJ1-2; D call uncertain. This CDR3 comprises 15 residues. V lost 2 bases and J 1 base, leaving 11 bases between the germline ends.

This clonotype ranks as hyperexpanded. The chain joins TRBV12-3 or TRBV12-4 to TRBJ1-2, with a weak D call TRBD1 (6 bases). The CDR3 is 13 amino acids. V lost 7 bases and J 7 bases, leaving 16 bases between the germline ends. CDR3 loop: CASTQQGGSGYTF. CDR3 nucleotides: TGTGCCAGCACCCAACAGGGAGGCTCTGGCTACACCTTC.